Below, 10 T cell receptor beta chains from the same sample are listed, as sequenced in a study of early T cells in non-severe SARS-CoV-2 infection. TCRdb processed the 5' RACE reads anew with MiXCR; each CDR3 protein has one entry. Among approximately 83,000 distinct CDR3 sequences listed, roughly 13% were seen once. Sample: whole blood. The receptors were sampled from an adult who was a healthcare worker with PCR-confirmed SARS-CoV-2 infection or an uninfected control (not recorded which).

At least ten counts were recorded for this clonotype. The chain recombines TRBV25-1 with TRBJ1-6, with D unclear. This CDR3 spans 14 amino acids. V shed 5 bases and J shed 6 bases, with 11 bases lying between them. Germline-derived CDR1 and CDR2 are MGHDK and SYGVNS. This chain's CDR3 is CASSLDTSNSPLHF. The CDR3 nucleotides are TGTGCCAGCAGTTTAGACACTTCTAATTCACCCCTCCACTTT.

This clonotype was found a few times. The chain is built from TRBV5-4 and TRBJ2-5, with D unclear. CDR3 length: 11 residues. Looked up from germline, CDR1 is SGHNT and CDR2 is YYREEE (reference sequence). The V gene lost 2 bases and the J gene lost 7 bases, with 6 bases spanning the gap. CDR3 amino acids: CASSFSGTQYF. CDR3 in DNA: TGTGCCAGCAGCTTCTCCGGGACCCAGTACTTC.

The chain uses TRBV7-9 and TRBJ1-1; TRBD1 might be the D (6 bases). The V end lost 3 bases, the J end lost 6 bases, and 11 bases lay between the germline ends. The CDR3 spans 13 residues. Germline V gene lookup returns CDR1 SEHNR and CDR2 FQNEAQ (reference sequence). CDR3 nucleotides: TGTGCCAGCAGCTTTCATGAGGGGGCTGAAGCTTTCTTT. Translated: CASSFHEGAEAFF. Full variable domain (missing parts from reference TRBV7-9 and TRBJ1-1): DTGVSQNPRHKITKRGQNVTFRCDPISEHNRLYWYRQTLGQGPEFLTYFQNEAQLEKSRLLSDRFSAERPKGSFSTLEIQRTEQGDSAMYLCASSFHEGAEAFFGQGTRLTVV.

The rearrangement joins TRBV14 to TRBJ2-1, with 11 bases that match TRBD2. CDR1 is SGHDN and CDR2 is FVKESK in the germline V gene. The CDR3 loop spans 16 amino acids. The V gene end was trimmed by 4 bases and the J gene end by 5 bases; junction bases not matched to a gene: 7. DNA of the CDR3: TGTGCCAGCAGCCCCTCCGGGACTAGCGGTAACAATGAGCAGTTCTTC. This sequence encodes CASSPSGTSGNNEQFF.

The rearrangement links TRBV6-2 or TRBV6-3 to TRBJ1-5; tentatively, D is TRBD1 (6 bases). V gave up 0 bases and J gave up 3 bases, with 9 bases separating them. The CDR3 contains 15 residues. Germline V CDR1 and CDR2: MNHEY, SVGEGT. CDR3 sequence (DNA): TGTGCCAGCAGTTACTCAGGGGGGACCAATCAGCCCCAGCATTTT. As protein: CASSYSGGTNQPQHF.

This clonotype has just a few counts. The genes are TRBV7-8 and TRBJ2-2; 11 bases fit TRBD1. Germline trimming cut 4 bases from V and 4 bases from J; bases unmatched to any gene: 8. The germline V gene has CDR1 SGHVS and CDR2 FQNEAQ. This CDR3 has 17 amino acids. CDR3 amino acids: CASSSMPGTGGTGELFF. CDR3 sequence (DNA): TGTGCCAGCAGCTCAATGCCCGGGACAGGGGGCACCGGGGAGCTGTTTTTT. Looking up the rest from reference TRBV7-8 and TRBJ2-2 gives the full variable domain: GAGVSQSPRYKVAKRGQDVALRCDPISGHVSLFWYQQALGQGPEFLTYFQNEAQLDKSGLPSDRFFAERPEGSVSTLKIQRTQQEDSAVYLCASSSMPGTGGTGELFFGEGSRLTVL.

This clonotype was picked up a small number of times. The chain employs TRBV15 and TRBJ2-7; the D gene is possibly TRBD2 (5 bases). V lost 0 bases and J lost 3, with 6 bases in between. The CDR3 length is 13 residues. Germline CDR1 and CDR2: LNHNV and YYDKDF (reference sequence). CDR3 in DNA: TGTGCCACCAGCAGAGATCGGGGCTACGAGCAGTACTTC. This gives the protein CATSRDRGYEQYF.

This clonotype is medium-sized. This rearrangement joins TRBV12-3 or TRBV12-4 to TRBJ2-7; maybe TRBD1 (6 bases). Trimming removed 3 bases at V and 3 bases at J, with 9 bases between. The CDR3 consists of 13 residues. CDR3 coding DNA: TGTGCCAGCAGTTTCCCGACAGGCTACGAGCAGTACTTC. Its protein is CASSFPTGYEQYF.

The rearrangement uses TRBV11-2 and TRBJ1-1; perhaps TRBD1 as D (5 bases). The V and J ends lost 5 bases and 7 bases respectively, with 17 bases between them. This CDR3 contains 14 residues. Per the germline V gene, CDR1 is SGHAT and CDR2 is FQNNGV. CDR3 loop: CASSHPPQGYEAFF. The DNA for the CDR3 is TGTGCCAGCAGCCACCCCCCTCAGGGATATGAAGCTTTCTTT.

This clonotype was seen only a few times. The rearrangement joins TRBV10-3 to TRBJ2-7; TRBD1 aligns across 7 bases. This CDR3 is built from 14 residues. The V segment lost 6 bases and the J segment 2 bases; nucleotides outside the gene matches: 7. The V gene's germline CDR1 is ENHRY and CDR2 SYGVKD. CDR3 bases: TGTGCCATCAGGTCCGGGACAGTTACCTACGAGCAGTACTTC. Amino acid sequence: CAIRSGTVTYEQYF.